Each of the 26 T cell receptor beta chains below was sequenced from the same sample in a study of identical twins. TCRdb called the 5' RACE reads again in MiXCR, with one record for every CDR3 protein. The data contain hundreds of thousands of distinct CDR3 sequences, over 8.5% of them singletons. The same specimen was also included in a second study, on yellow fever vaccine responses in identical twins.

Sequences were obtained from PBMCs. Source of these receptors: a woman aged 18 to 35 in good health.

This clonotype turned up a few times. The genes are TRBV19 and TRBJ2-1; D is unclear. This CDR3 contains 13 residues. Trimming shortened V by 5 bases and J by 7 bases, and 12 bases separated the two germline ends. Germline-derived CDR1 and CDR2 are LNHDA and SQIVND (reference sequence). This chain's CDR3 is CASSPLRANEQFF. The CDR3, as DNA: TGTGCCAGTAGTCCTCTTCGTGCTAATGAGCAGTTCTTC.

This clonotype was found a few times. The chain is built from TRBV6-2 or TRBV6-3 and TRBJ2-1; D ambiguous. This CDR3 has 15 amino acids. CDR1 MNHEY and CDR2 SVGEGT come from the germline V gene. V was pared by 0 bases and J by 3 bases, with 9 bases between. This CDR3 reads CASSYSPVVYNEQFF. CDR3 nucleotide sequence: TGTGCCAGCAGTTACTCGCCAGTGGTCTACAATGAGCAGTTCTTC.

A few counts support this clonotype. Compared with germline, one end of the junction differs, possibly owing to a read error. The chain combines TRBV4-1 with TRBJ2-5, with no clear D. The CDR3 is made up of 14 amino acids. The V gene's germline CDR1 is MGHRA and CDR2 YSYEKL. CDR3 sequence reads: CASSQGFYQETQYF. In DNA form, the CDR3 reads TGCGCCAGCAGCCAAGGATTCTACCAGGAGACCCAGTACTTC.

In this sample, this clonotype turned up many times. The chain recombines TRBV29-1 with TRBJ2-1; D possibly corresponds to TRBD2 (5 bases). V was trimmed by 0 bases and J by 2 bases, leaving 14 bases between them. The CDR3 runs to 16 residues. Germline CDR1 is SQVTM and CDR2 is ANQGSEA. CDR3 in amino acids: CSVEDSSAFAYNEQFF. The CDR3 coding sequence is TGCAGCGTTGAAGATAGTAGCGCCTTCGCCTACAATGAGCAGTTCTTC.

The sample holds a few counts of this clonotype. This sequence joins TRBV7-6 and TRBJ2-1, with TRBD2 matching over 8 bases. Germline trimming cut 5 bases from V and 7 bases from J; bases unmatched to any gene: 7. Per germline, CDR1 SGHVS and CDR2 FNYEAQ. The CDR3 extends over 14 amino acids. This CDR3 reads CASSLRLAQNEQFF. DNA for the CDR3: TGTGCCAGCAGCCTTCGACTAGCGCAGAATGAGCAGTTCTTC.

The chain joins TRBV20-1 to TRBJ2-1, with 9 bases lining up with TRBD2. The CDR3 runs 13 residues. J was trimmed by 3 bases and V by 5 bases; bases with no gene match: 2. Germline V CDR1 and CDR2: DFQATT, SNEGSKA (reference sequence). The CDR3 region has the DNA TGCAGTGCTCGGACTAGCGACTACAATGAGCAGTTCTTC. It codes for CSARTSDYNEQFF.

The table lists this clonotype with a few counts. The J gene is TRBJ2-1, the V gene TRBV20-1, with 8 nucleotides matching TRBD2. With V trimmed by 6 bases and J by 6 bases, 13 bases remained unmatched. The CDR3 extends over 15 amino acids. From germline, CDR1 is DFQATT and CDR2 SNEGSKA (reference sequence). CDR3 in amino acids: CSAQPASGRRNEQFF. The CDR3 DNA sequence: TGCAGTGCCCAACCGGCCAGCGGGAGACGCAATGAGCAGTTCTTC.

This clonotype was observed at least ten times. CDR3 in DNA: TGTGCCAGCAGCTCTTTAGTAGATACGCAGTATTTT. Protein: CASSSLVDTQYF. The V call is TRBV11-2, the J call TRBJ2-3; D not resolved. CDR1 SGHAT and CDR2 FQNNGV come from the germline V gene. The CDR3 loop spans 12 amino acids. Between the trimmed V and J ends, which lost 4 bases and 5 bases, there was a span of 7 bases.

The chain joins TRBV6-1 to TRBJ2-7; 8 nucleotides align to TRBD1. This CDR3 region has 15 residues. The V gene's germline CDR1 is MNHNS and CDR2 SASEGT. V dropped 7 bases and J dropped 5; count of bases not matched to a gene: 13. The CDR3, as DNA: TGTGCCAGCACCAGTTCGTGGACAGGGTCCGACGAGCAGTACTTC. The encoded protein is CASTSSWTGSDEQYF.

This clonotype was found a few times. This chain's CDR3 is CASSWEAGTQYF. The CDR3 coding sequence is TGCGCCAGCAGCTGGGAAGCAGGTACGCAGTATTTT. The chain is built from TRBV5-1 and TRBJ2-3, with D uncertain. This CDR3 has 12 residues. Germline V gives CDR1 SGHRS, CDR2 YFSETQ. V gave up 3 bases and J gave up 8 bases, with 10 bases separating them.

A few counts support this clonotype. This chain uses TRBV24-1 with TRBJ2-3, with TRBD1 matching 9 bases. CDR3 length equals 14 residues. Trimming took 7 bases from V and 1 from J; bases not matched to a gene: 2. Germline V lookup: CDR1 KGHDR, CDR2 SFDVKD. The CDR3 DNA sequence: TGTGCCACCAGGGGGGACAGGGGCACAGATACGCAGTATTTT. Protein sequence: CATRGDRGTDTQYF.

V gene TRBV28 combines with J gene TRBJ2-1; the D gene is possibly TRBD2 (5 bases). With 3 bases removed from V and 7 bases from J, the gap between germline ends came to 10 bases. Per germline, CDR1 MDHEN and CDR2 SYDVKM. This CDR3 has 13 residues. The CDR3 DNA reads as TGTGCCAGCAGTTTGTCTAGCAGGAATGAGCAGTTCTTC. Translating it yields CASSLSSRNEQFF.

The chain uses TRBV20-1 and TRBJ1-2; 8 nucleotides align to TRBD1. J gave up 6 bases and V 6 bases, and 15 bases lay outside the gene matches. There are 15 residues in the CDR3. CDR1 DFQATT and CDR2 SNEGSKA come from the germline V gene (reference sequence). The CDR3 sequence is CSAMKGDRSLHGYTF. The CDR3 DNA reads as TGCAGTGCCATGAAAGGGGACAGGTCTCTGCATGGCTACACCTTC.

The sample holds many counts of this clonotype. The rearrangement uses TRBV20-1 and TRBJ2-5; D might be TRBD1 or TRBD2, each matching 7 bases. V shed 5 bases and J shed 2 bases, with 21 bases lying between them. From germline, CDR1 is DFQATT and CDR2 SNEGSKA (reference sequence). The CDR3 has 16 amino acids. The CDR3 coding sequence is TGCAGTGCTGGGTCAGGGGGGGCACTGAAACAAGAGACCCAGTACTTC. It specifies CSAGSGGALKQETQYF.

This clonotype appeared a few times. The chain recombines TRBV13 with TRBJ2-3; 14 bases are shared with TRBD2. Germline CDR1 and CDR2: PRHDT and FYEKMQ (reference sequence). V dropped 5 bases and J dropped 3; count of bases not matched to a gene: 10. This CDR3 contains 18 residues. As DNA, the CDR3 is TGTGCCAGCAGCCCATCCGGACTAGCGGGGGGTTCGACAGATACGCAGTATTTT. Its protein product is CASSPSGLAGGSTDTQYF.

This clonotype was recorded a few times. This chain's CDR3 is CASSLGDRALEQYF. In DNA, the CDR3 is TGTGCCAGCAGCTTAGGGGACAGGGCTTTGGAGCAGTACTTC. The chain couples TRBV13 to TRBJ2-7; 8 nucleotides agree with TRBD1. The ends lost 0 bases at V and 7 bases at J; junction bases unmatched: 5. CDR3 length: 14 amino acids. Germline loops: CDR1 PRHDT, CDR2 FYEKMQ (reference sequence).

This clonotype was seen many times. The rearrangement uses TRBV12-3 or TRBV12-4 and TRBJ2-5; 7 bases match TRBD1. J was trimmed by 4 bases and V by 5 bases; bases with no gene match: 10. The CDR3 loop spans 15 amino acids. The CDR3 sequence: CASSGTGTVGETQYF. The CDR3 DNA is TGTGCCAGCAGTGGGACCGGGACAGTAGGAGAGACCCAGTACTTC.

This clonotype came up many times. The chain uses TRBV29-1 and TRBJ1-4; 7 nucleotides align to TRBD1. This CDR3 region has 14 residues. J lost 8 bases, V lost 6 bases, and 12 bases had no gene match. Germline loops: CDR1 SQVTM, CDR2 ANQGSEA. Here the CDR3 DNA reads TGCAGCGTGGCGGACAGGACGGGATCCGAAAAACTGTTTTTT. Translating it yields CSVADRTGSEKLFF.

The chain links TRBV2 to TRBJ2-5, with D perhaps TRBD1 or TRBD2 (5 bases each). Trimming removed 8 bases from V and 3 bases from J, with 10 bases in between. Germline V CDR1 and CDR2: SNHLY, FYNNEI. The CDR3 is 12 amino acids. CDR3 in DNA: TGTGCCAGCTATCTGGGGGAAGAGACCCAGTACTTC. Translated: CASYLGEETQYF.

At least ten counts were recorded for this clonotype. V is TRBV29-1 and J is TRBJ1-1, with 8 bases that match TRBD1. The CDR3 length is 15 residues. V shed 6 bases, J shed 0 bases, and the junction held 9 bases outside the gene matches. Germline lookup yields CDR1 SQVTM and CDR2 ANQGSEA. Written as DNA, the CDR3 is TGCAGCGTGGTCAGGGGGCCTTTGATGAACACTGAAGCTTTCTTT. Protein product: CSVVRGPLMNTEAFF.

V and J are TRBV6-6 and TRBJ2-3; tentative D call: TRBD2 (5 bases). V was shortened by 2 bases and J by 9 bases, with 12 bases between the two germline ends. This CDR3 is 13 amino acids long. The germline gives CDR1 MNHNY, CDR2 SVGAGI (reference sequence). CDR3 nucleotide sequence: TGTGCCAGCAGTTACACTATAGCGAGAACGCAGTATTTT. This gives the protein CASSYTIARTQYF.

This clonotype was observed at least ten times. The chain joins TRBV29-1 to TRBJ2-5, with TRBD1 as a possible D gene (6 bases). Trimming stripped 2 bases from V and 4 bases from J, with 11 bases between. The germline CDR1 and CDR2 sequences are SQVTM and ANQGSEA. The CDR3 has 13 amino acids. The CDR3 DNA reads TGCAGCGTTGAAACAGGGTTTGGAGAGACCCAGTACTTC. Its protein is CSVETGFGETQYF.

This clonotype has at least ten counts. The chain carries TRBV29-1 and TRBJ2-5; D not resolved. This CDR3 contains 12 residues. Germline-derived CDR1 and CDR2 are SQVTM and ANQGSEA. V was cut by 6 bases and J by 1 base, with 9 bases left in between. In DNA, the CDR3 is TGCAGCGTGGGCCTTGGCCAAGAGACCCAGTACTTC. This gives the protein CSVGLGQETQYF.

This clonotype was observed a few times. This chain uses TRBV3-1 with TRBJ2-7; 7 bases are shared with TRBD1. This CDR3 has 14 residues. CDR1 and CDR2 from the germline V gene are LGHDT and YNNKEL (reference sequence). The trim removed 7 bases at V and 6 bases at J, leaving 12 bases unmatched. CDR3 in DNA: TGTGCCAGCAACCCTTCCCAGGGGGAGCGCGAGCAGTACTTC. Translating gives CASNPSQGEREQYF.

This clonotype appeared a few times. The chain is built from TRBV7-9 and TRBJ1-2, with no clear D. The CDR3 is 16 residues long. V lost 0 bases to trimming and J lost 4 bases, with 15 bases between them. The germline V gene encodes CDR1 SEHNR and CDR2 FQNEAQ (reference sequence). CDR3 residues: CASSLALSESLYGYTF. The CDR3 bases are TGTGCCAGCAGCTTAGCGCTCTCAGAAAGTCTCTATGGCTACACCTTC.

This clonotype was counted a few times. The chain employs TRBV12-3 or TRBV12-4 and TRBJ2-1, with TRBD2 matching 11 bases. Trimming at V came to 2 bases and at J to 8 bases, leaving 8 bases not matched to a gene. The CDR3 contains 16 residues. CDR3 region: CASSLKALAGGHEQFF. The CDR3 DNA reads as TGTGCCAGCAGTTTAAAGGCGCTAGCGGGAGGCCATGAGCAGTTCTTC.